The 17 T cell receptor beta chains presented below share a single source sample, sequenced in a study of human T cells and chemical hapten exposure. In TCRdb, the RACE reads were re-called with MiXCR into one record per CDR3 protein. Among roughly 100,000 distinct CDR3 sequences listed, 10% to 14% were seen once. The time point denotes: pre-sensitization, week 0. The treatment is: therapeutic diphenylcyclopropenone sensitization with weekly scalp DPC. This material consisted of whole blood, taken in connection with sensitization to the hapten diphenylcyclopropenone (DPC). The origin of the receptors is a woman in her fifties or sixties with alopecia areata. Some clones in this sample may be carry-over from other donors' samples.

The CDR3 reads CASSEAVLAGGRTQYF. CDR3 DNA sequence: TGTGCCAGCAGTGAAGCGGTGCTAGCGGGGGGGCGCACGCAGTATTTT. The V and J genes are TRBV6-6 and TRBJ2-3; TRBD2 matches at 12 bases. V lost 5 bases and J lost 9; bases outside the gene matches: 12. The V gene's germline CDR1 is MNHNY and CDR2 SVGAGI (reference sequence). The CDR3 consists of 16 residues.

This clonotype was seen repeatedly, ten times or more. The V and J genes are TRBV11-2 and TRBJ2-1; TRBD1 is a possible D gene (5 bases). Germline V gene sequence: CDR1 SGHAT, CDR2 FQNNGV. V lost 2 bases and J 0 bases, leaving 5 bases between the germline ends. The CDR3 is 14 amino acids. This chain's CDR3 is CASSLTGSYNEQFF. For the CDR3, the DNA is TGTGCCAGCAGCTTAACAGGCTCCTACAATGAGCAGTTCTTC.

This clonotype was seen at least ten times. The CDR3 spells CASSLAGEGGYTF. CDR3 coding DNA: TGTGCCAGCAGCCTTGCCGGAGAGGGTGGCTACACCTTC. The rearrangement links TRBV3-1 to TRBJ1-2; D not certain. The CDR3 has 13 residues. V was cut by 4 bases and J by 7 bases, with 13 bases left in between. Per germline, CDR1 LGHDT and CDR2 YNNKEL (reference sequence).

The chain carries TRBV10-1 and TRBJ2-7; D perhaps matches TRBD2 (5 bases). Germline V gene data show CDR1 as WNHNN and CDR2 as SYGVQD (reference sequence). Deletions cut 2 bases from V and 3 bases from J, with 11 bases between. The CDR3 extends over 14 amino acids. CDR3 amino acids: CASSEHGGGYEQYF. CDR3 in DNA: TGCGCCAGCAGTGAGCACGGAGGCGGCTACGAGCAGTACTTC.

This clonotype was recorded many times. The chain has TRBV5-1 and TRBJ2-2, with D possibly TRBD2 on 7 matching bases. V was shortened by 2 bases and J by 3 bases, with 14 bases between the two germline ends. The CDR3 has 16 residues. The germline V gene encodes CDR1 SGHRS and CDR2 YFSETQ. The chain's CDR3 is CASSLMGGLDTGELFF. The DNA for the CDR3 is TGCGCCAGCAGCTTAATGGGGGGGCTTGACACCGGGGAGCTGTTTTTT.

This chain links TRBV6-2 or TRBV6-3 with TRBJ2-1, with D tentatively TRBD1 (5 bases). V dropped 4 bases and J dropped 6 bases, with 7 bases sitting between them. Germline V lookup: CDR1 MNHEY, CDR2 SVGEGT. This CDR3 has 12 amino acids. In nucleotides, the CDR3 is TGTGCCAGCAGTTTCAGGGTCAATGAGCAGTTCTTC. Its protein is CASSFRVNEQFF.

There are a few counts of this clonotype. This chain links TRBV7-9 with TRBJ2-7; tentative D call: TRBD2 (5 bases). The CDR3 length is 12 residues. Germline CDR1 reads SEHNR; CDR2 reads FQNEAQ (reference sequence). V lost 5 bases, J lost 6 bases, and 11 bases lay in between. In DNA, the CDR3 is TGTGCCAGCAGCCCCTTACGGGGCGAGCAGTACTTC. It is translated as CASSPLRGEQYF.

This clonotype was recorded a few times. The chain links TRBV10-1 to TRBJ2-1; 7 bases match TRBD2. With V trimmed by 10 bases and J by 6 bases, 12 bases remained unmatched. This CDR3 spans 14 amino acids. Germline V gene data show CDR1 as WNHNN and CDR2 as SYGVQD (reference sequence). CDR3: CATRAGESANEQFF. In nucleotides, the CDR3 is TGCGCCACCCGGGCGGGGGAAAGCGCCAATGAGCAGTTCTTC.

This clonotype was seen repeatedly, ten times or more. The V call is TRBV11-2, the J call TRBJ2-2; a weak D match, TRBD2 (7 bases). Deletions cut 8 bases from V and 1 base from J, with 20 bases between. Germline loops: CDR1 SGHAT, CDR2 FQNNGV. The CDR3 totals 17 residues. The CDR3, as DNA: TGTGCCAGCCAGGGGCCTAGCGGAGTCTGGAACACCGGGGAGCTGTTTTTT. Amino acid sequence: CASQGPSGVWNTGELFF.

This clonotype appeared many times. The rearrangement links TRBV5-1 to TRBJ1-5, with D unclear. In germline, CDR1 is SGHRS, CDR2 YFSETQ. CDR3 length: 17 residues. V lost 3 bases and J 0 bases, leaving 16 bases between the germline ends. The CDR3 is CASSSTPGSDSNQPQHF. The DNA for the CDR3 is TGCGCCAGCAGCTCCACCCCTGGATCGGATAGCAATCAGCCCCAGCATTTT.

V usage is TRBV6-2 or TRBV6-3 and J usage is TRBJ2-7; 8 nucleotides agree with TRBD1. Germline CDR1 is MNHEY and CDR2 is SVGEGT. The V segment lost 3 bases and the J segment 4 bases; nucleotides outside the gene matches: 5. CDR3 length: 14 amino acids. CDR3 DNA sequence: TGTGCCAGCAGTTATCCGGGACAGGAGTACGAGCAGTACTTC. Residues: CASSYPGQEYEQYF.

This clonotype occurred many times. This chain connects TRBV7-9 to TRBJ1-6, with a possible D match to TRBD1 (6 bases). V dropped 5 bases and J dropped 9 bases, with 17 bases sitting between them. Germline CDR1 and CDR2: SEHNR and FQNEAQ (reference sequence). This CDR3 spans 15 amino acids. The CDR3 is CASSVNRDIFSPLHF. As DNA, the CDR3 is TGTGCCAGCAGCGTCAACCGGGACATATTTTCACCCCTCCACTTT.

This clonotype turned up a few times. The CDR3 region is CASSLSSMNTEAFF. Here the CDR3 DNA reads TGTGCCAGCAGCTTATCGTCGATGAACACTGAAGCTTTCTTT. V and J are TRBV7-3 and TRBJ1-1; D unresolved. Trimming shortened V by 2 bases and J by 0 bases, and 7 bases separated the two germline ends. Germline values: CDR1 SGHTA, CDR2 FQGTGA. The CDR3 is made up of 14 amino acids.

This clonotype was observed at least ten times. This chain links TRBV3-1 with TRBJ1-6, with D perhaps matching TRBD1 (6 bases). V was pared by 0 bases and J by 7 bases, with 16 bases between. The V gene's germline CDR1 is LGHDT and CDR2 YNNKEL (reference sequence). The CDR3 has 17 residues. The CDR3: CASSQDSYGTQNSPLHF. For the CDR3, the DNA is TGTGCCAGCAGCCAAGATTCTTACGGGACACAAAATTCACCCCTCCACTTT.

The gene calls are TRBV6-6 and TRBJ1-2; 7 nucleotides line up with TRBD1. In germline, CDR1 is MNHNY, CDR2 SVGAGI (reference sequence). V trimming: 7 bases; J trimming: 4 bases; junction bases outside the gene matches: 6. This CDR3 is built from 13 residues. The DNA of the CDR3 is TGTGCCAGCACCCCGGGACAGCTCTATGGCTACACCTTC. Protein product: CASTPGQLYGYTF.

The CDR3 region is CASSHLGTGSETQYF. Here the CDR3 DNA reads TGTGCCAGCAGCCATCTAGGGACAGGGTCGGAGACCCAGTACTTC. J is TRBJ2-5 and V is TRBV3-1; 9 positions match TRBD1. The CDR3 has 15 amino acids. The germline gives CDR1 LGHDT, CDR2 YNNKEL (reference sequence). V gave up 3 bases and J gave up 5 bases; unmatched junction bases: 7.

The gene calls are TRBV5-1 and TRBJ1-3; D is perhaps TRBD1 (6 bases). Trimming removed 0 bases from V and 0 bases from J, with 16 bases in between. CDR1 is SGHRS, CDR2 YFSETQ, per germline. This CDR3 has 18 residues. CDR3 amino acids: CASSLVGGPRISGNTIYF. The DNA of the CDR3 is TGCGCCAGCAGCTTGGTCGGGGGCCCGCGAATCTCTGGAAACACCATATATTTT. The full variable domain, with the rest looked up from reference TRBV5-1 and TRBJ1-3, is KAGVTQTPRYLIKTRGQQVTLSCSPISGHRSVSWYQQTPGQGLQFLFEYFSETQRNKGNFPGRFSGRQFSNSRSEMNVSTLELGDSALYLCASSLVGGPRISGNTIYFGEGSWLTVV.